The 32 T cell receptor beta chains below all came from one sample that was sequenced in a study of tumor-infiltrating lymphocytes in glioblastoma multiforme. Three nested ARM-PCR rounds with V-beta and C-beta primers built TCRB libraries. Each CDR3 protein gets one entry after TCRdb re-called the multiplex PCR reads with MiXCR. The sample yields 12,000 or so distinct CDR3 sequences, roughly 68% seen once. The specimen sequenced was brain tumor tissue. The receptors shown here come from a male donor with glioblastoma.

This clonotype has ten or more counts. The junction differs from germline at one of its ends, possibly a read error. V and J are TRBV6-5 and TRBJ2-5, with TRBD2 as a possible D gene (6 bases). This CDR3 is 21 amino acids long. CDR1 and CDR2 (germline): MNHEY, SVGAGI. CDR3 bases: TGTGCCAGCGGTTACCCCAGGCACCCACGTTGGGGAGGAAAGGTTAGAGAGACCCAGTACTTC. It is translated as CASGYPRHPRWGGKVRETQYF.

The chain combines TRBV6-5 with TRBJ2-3; D not resolved. CDR1 is MNHEY, CDR2 SVGAGI, per germline. CDR3 size: 11 residues. The V end was cut by 7 bases, the J end by 6 bases, with 8 bases between. Here the CDR3 DNA reads TGTGCCAGCAATTCCACTGATACGCAGTATTTT. Translating gives CASNSTDTQYF.

Sample share makes this clonotype medium-sized (0.01 to 0.1%). The chain carries TRBV6-1 and TRBJ2-5, with 7 positions matching TRBD2. The germline V gene has CDR1 MNHNS and CDR2 SASEGT. This CDR3 spans 14 amino acids. V dropped 4 bases and J dropped 0; count of bases not matched to a gene: 2. The CDR3 loop is CASSVGTNQETQYF. CDR3 coding DNA: TGTGCCAGCAGTGTAGGGACTAACCAAGAGACCCAGTACTTC.

Points on this clonotype: A read error may produce the germline difference seen at one junction end. The rearrangement uses TRBV20-1 and TRBJ2-7; 11 bases align to TRBD1. The germline gives CDR1 DFQATT, CDR2 SNEGSKA (reference sequence). This CDR3 region has 14 residues. Here the CDR3 reads CSARRTGGPYEQYF. In DNA, the CDR3 is TGCAGTGCCAGAAGGACAGGGGGCCCCTACGAGCAATACTTC.

The chain uses TRBV4-1 and TRBJ2-5; D tentatively fits TRBD1 or TRBD2 (7 bases each). V lost 6 bases to trimming and J lost 7 bases, with 15 bases between them. The CDR3 totals 13 residues. The germline V gene has CDR1 MGHRA and CDR2 YSYEKL. The CDR3 spells CASSFPGGGTQYF. Here the CDR3 DNA reads TGCGCCAGCAGTTTCCCAGGGGGGGGGACCCAGTACTTC.

In its sample, this clonotype was seen once. Germline is not matched at one junction end, which may reflect a read error. The V call is TRBV24-1, the J call TRBJ2-2, with 7 bases that match TRBD1. Germline V gives CDR1 KGHDR, CDR2 SFDVKD. The CDR3 sequence is 15 residues long. For the CDR3, the DNA is TGTTCCACCAGTGACTCGGGACAGTACACCGGGGAGCTGTTTTTT. Encoded protein: CSTSDSGQYTGELFF.

As concerns this clonotype: At one end, the junction sequence differs from germline, possibly due to a read error. This chain uses TRBV6-6 with TRBJ2-2; TRBD2 matches 8 bases. This CDR3 is 15 amino acids long. Germline CDR1 and CDR2: MNHNY and SVGAGI (reference sequence). The CDR3 is CASSFGGGITWELFF. Written as DNA, the CDR3 is TGTGCCAGCAGTTTCGGGGGGGGTATCACCTGGGAGCTGTTTTTT.

This clonotype was found a few times. The chain is built from TRBV20-1 and TRBJ2-7; TRBD2 agrees at 15 bases. This CDR3 is built from 15 residues. J lost 5 bases, V lost 5 bases, and 7 bases had no gene match. Germline V gives CDR1 DFQATT, CDR2 SNEGSKA (reference sequence). The CDR3: CSAQGLAGGRHEQYF. DNA of the CDR3: TGCAGTGCTCAGGGACTAGCGGGAGGAAGACACGAGCAGTACTTC.

Comment on this clonotype: The conserved phenylalanine or tryptophan is not found at the CDR3 terminus, so this likely reflects a read error. V usage is TRBV29-1 and J usage is TRBJ1-6; 9 nucleotides match TRBD1. This CDR3 is built from 13 residues. Germline V lookup: CDR1 SQVTM, CDR2 ANQGSEA. As DNA, the CDR3 is TGCAGCGTTGCCAGGGACAGGGAATCACACCTCCACTGT. The encoded protein is CSVARDRESHLHC.

As for this clonotype: At one end the junction does not follow the germline gene, possibly because of a read error. The rearrangement uses TRBV10-2 and TRBJ2-1; D unclear. CDR1 and CDR2 from the germline V gene are WSHSY and SAAADI. The CDR3 spans 14 residues. The DNA for the CDR3 is TGCGCCAGCAGTGAGTCAGGTAACCGTGGGTTCCAGTTATTC. Protein: CASSESGNRGFQLF.

This rearrangement joins TRBV11-2 to TRBJ1-3; possible D gene TRBD1, 5 bases. From germline, CDR1 is SGHAT and CDR2 FQNNGV. This CDR3 is built from 15 residues. With 5 bases removed from V and 0 bases from J, the gap between germline ends came to 11 bases. CDR3 amino acids: CASSRGRSSGNTIYF. The CDR3 region has the DNA TGTGCCAGCAGCCGGGGACGGTCCTCTGGAAACACCATATATTTT.

This clonotype was recorded at least ten times. The chain recombines TRBV5-1 with TRBJ2-2; D is undetermined. This CDR3 spans 13 amino acids. Germline loops: CDR1 SGHRS, CDR2 YFSETQ. V lost 4 bases and J lost 1, with 5 bases in between. The CDR3 reads CASSNENTGELFF. In DNA, the CDR3 is TGCGCCAGCAGCAATGAGAACACCGGGGAGCTGTTTTTT. The variable domain in full, completed from reference TRBV5-1 and TRBJ2-2, reads KAGVTQTPRYLIKTRGQQVTLSCSPISGHRSVSWYQQTPGQGLQFLFEYFSETQRNKGNFPGRFSGRQFSNSRSEMNVSTLELGDSALYLCASSNENTGELFFGEGSRLTVL.

The gene calls are TRBV11-2 and TRBJ2-3; D might be TRBD1 or TRBD2, each matching 6 bases. Germline-derived CDR1 and CDR2 are SGHAT and FQNNGV. The CDR3 spans 14 residues. Trimming shortened V by 2 bases and J by 5 bases, and 11 bases separated the two germline ends. Here the CDR3 reads CASSLLEGGDTQYF. DNA for the CDR3: TGTGCCAGCAGCTTATTAGAGGGGGGAGATACGCAGTATTTT.

This clonotype was seen once. A junction boundary mismatches the germline segment, possibly from a read error. This chain joins TRBV11-2 and TRBJ2-7; D remains ambiguous. The CDR3 is 14 amino acids. CDR1 and CDR2 (germline): SGHAT, FQNNGV. CDR3 residues: CASNLDPNSYDQYF. Here the CDR3 DNA reads TGTGCCAGCAACTTAGATCCGAACTCCTACGATCAGTACTTC.

About this clonotype itself: No conserved phenylalanine or tryptophan is present at the end of the CDR3, so a read error is the likely explanation. This rearrangement joins TRBV20-1 to TRBJ2-3, with 8 bases that match TRBD1. The CDR3 consists of 15 residues. Per germline, CDR1 DFQATT and CDR2 SNEGSKA (reference sequence). The CDR3 here is CGALRTGTTLNTQYL. In nucleotides, the CDR3 is TGCGGTGCCCTACGGACAGGGACGACCCTCAATACGCAGTATTTA.

This clonotype was recorded once. One junction end does not reproduce the germline sequence, and a read error may be involved. The V gene is TRBV10-1, the J gene TRBJ1-1; no clear D gene. CDR1 and CDR2 (germline): WNHNN, SYGVQD (reference sequence). The CDR3 loop spans 13 amino acids. The CDR3 coding sequence is TGCGCCAGCAATGAGTCGACGAGTACTAAAGCTTTCTTT. This gives the protein CASNESTSTKAFF.

The gene calls are TRBV5-4 and TRBJ2-1; 9 positions match TRBD1. CDR3 length: 14 residues. Germline CDR1 and CDR2: SGHNT and YYREEE (reference sequence). V lost 4 bases and J lost 11; bases outside the gene matches: 10. CDR3 bases: TGTGCCAGCAGCCACCGGGACAGGGATATTCAGCAGTTCTTC. Its translation is CASSHRDRDIQQFF. Based on the CDR3 plus reference TRBV5-4 and TRBJ2-1, the full variable domain is ETGVTQSPTHLIKTRGQQVTLRCSSQSGHNTVSWYQQALGQGPQFIFQYYREEENGRGNFPPRFSGLQFPNYSSELNVNALELDDSALYLCASSHRDRDIQQFFGPGTRLTVL.

This clonotype has only one observation. At one end the junction does not follow the germline gene, possibly because of a read error. V and J are TRBV7-9 and TRBJ1-2; no firm D call. This CDR3 has 15 amino acids. The germline CDR1 and CDR2 sequences are SEHNR and FQNEAQ (reference sequence). The CDR3 here is CASSPPGVVTYGYTF. For the CDR3, the DNA is TGCGCCAGCAGCCCCCCTGGGGTAGTTACCTATGGCTACACCTTC.

By share, this clonotype ranks as medium-sized. The chain employs TRBV20-1 and TRBJ2-7; 7 bases align to TRBD1. The germline CDR1 and CDR2 sequences are DFQATT and SNEGSKA (reference sequence). The CDR3 consists of 13 residues. V was clipped by 6 bases and J by 2 bases; unmatched bases: 7. The CDR3 DNA reads as TGCAGTGCACGGGACAGCCAGACCTACGAGCAGTACTTC. This gives the protein CSARDSQTYEQYF.

The chain has TRBV10-2 and TRBJ2-1; 10 positions match TRBD2. CDR1 is WSHSY and CDR2 is SAAADI in the germline V gene. V lost 8 bases to trimming and J lost 8 bases; unmatched junction nucleotides: 9. The CDR3 sequence is 14 residues long. CDR3 amino acids: CASVASGRGYEQFF. CDR3 sequence (DNA): TGCGCCAGCGTGGCTAGCGGGAGAGGCTATGAGCAGTTCTTC.

Notes on this clonotype: At one boundary the junction diverges from the germline segment, which might be a read error. CDR3 coding DNA: TGTGCCCGCACCGTACCCACAGCCTACAGTGAGCAGTTCTTC. As protein: CARTVPTAYSEQFF. The rearrangement links TRBV6-6 to TRBJ2-1; no reliable D call. Germline V gene lookup returns CDR1 MNHNY and CDR2 SVGAGI (reference sequence). The CDR3 consists of 14 residues.

As to this clonotype: Its ends do not fully match the called genes, so a read error is possible. V and J are TRBV11-2 and TRBJ2-7; possible D gene TRBD2, 5 bases. Germline CDR1 and CDR2: SGHAT and FQNNGV. The CDR3 is 15 amino acids. The CDR3 nucleotides are TGTGCCAGCAGCTTCTCTAGCCTAGCACTTTATGAGCAGCACTTC. Protein sequence: CASSFSSLALYEQHF. The full variable domain, in which reference TRBV11-2 and TRBJ2-7 provide the parts outside the CDR3, is EAGVAQSPRYKIIEKRQSVAFWCNPISGHATLYWYQQILGQGPKLLIQFQNNGVVDDSQLPKDRFSAERLKGVDSTLKIQPAKLEDSAVYLCASSFSSLALYEQHFGPGTRLTVT.

This clonotype occurred many times. This chain connects TRBV6-5 to TRBJ2-2; TRBD1 is a possible D gene (6 bases). The CDR3 loop spans 13 amino acids. V dropped 2 bases and J dropped 6 bases, with 7 bases sitting between them. Germline V gives CDR1 MNHEY, CDR2 SVGAGI. CDR3 protein: CASSYKGAGELFF. The CDR3 DNA reads as TGTGCCAGCAGTTACAAGGGGGCCGGGGAGCTGTTTTTT.

This chain links TRBV29-1 with TRBJ1-6, with D possibly being TRBD1 (5 bases). CDR1 and CDR2 (germline): SQVTM, ANQGSEA. V lost 4 bases to trimming and J lost 17 bases, with 21 bases between them. The CDR3 consists of 13 residues. The CDR3 coding sequence is TGCAGCGTTGCCAGGGACGGAGAATCATCTATCCACTTT. The encoded protein is CSVARDGESSIHF. Combining the CDR3 with reference TRBV29-1 and TRBJ1-6 gives the whole variable domain SAVISQKPSRDICQRGTSLTIQCQVDSQVTMMFWYRQQPGQSLTLIATANQGSEATYESGFVIDKFPISRPNLTFSTLTVSNMSPEDSSIYLCSVARDGESSIHFGNGTRLTVT.

This clonotype was observed many times. The rearrangement joins TRBV7-8 to TRBJ2-7, with 7 bases that match TRBD2. V lost 0 bases to trimming and J lost 4 bases; unmatched junction nucleotides: 3. Germline CDR1 and CDR2: SGHVS and FQNEAQ. The CDR3 is 14 amino acids. CDR3 region: CASSLATGGYEQYF. The CDR3 DNA reads TGTGCCAGCAGCTTAGCGACGGGGGGTTACGAGCAGTACTTC.

The chain links TRBV28 to TRBJ1-6, with D maybe TRBD1 (6 bases). This CDR3 has 14 residues. The germline V gene encodes CDR1 MDHEN and CDR2 SYDVKM. V was trimmed by 5 bases and J by 18 bases, leaving 23 bases between them. The CDR3 spells CASSIKTGSGDHHF. The CDR3 DNA sequence: TGTGCCAGCAGTATCAAAACCGGGTCAGGGGATCACCACTTT.

On this clonotype itself: At one end the junction does not follow the germline gene, possibly because of a read error. The CDR3 loop reads CSARDAQGLNTQYF. The CDR3 region has the DNA TGCAGTGCTCGAGATGCTCAGGGGCTAAATACGCAGTATTTT. The rearrangement uses TRBV20-1 and TRBJ2-3; weak D call: TRBD1 (6 bases). Germline CDR1 reads DFQATT; CDR2 reads SNEGSKA (reference sequence). The CDR3 loop spans 14 amino acids.

This chain connects TRBV10-2 to TRBJ2-3; the match to TRBD1 covers 8 bases. The germline V gene has CDR1 WSHSY and CDR2 SAAADI. J gave up 7 bases and V 4 bases, and 7 bases lay outside the gene matches. The CDR3 runs to 14 residues. CDR3 protein: CASSGGQGTHTQYF. The CDR3 DNA reads as TGCGCCAGCAGTGGTGGACAGGGAACCCATACGCAGTATTTT.

As to this clonotype: This sequence may be a read error, since a much larger clone differs from it by one base. The gene calls are TRBV2 and TRBJ2-1; 10 bases are shared with TRBD2. The trim removed 6 bases at V and 10 bases at J, leaving 9 bases unmatched. The CDR3 is 14 amino acids. The germline V gene encodes CDR1 SNHLY and CDR2 FYNNEI. The CDR3 here is CASRGGLAPGEQFF. Here the CDR3 DNA reads TGTGCCAGCAGGGGGGGACTAGCGCCAGGGGAGCAGTTCTTC.

In this sample, this clonotype turned up a few times. It may be a read error: a sequence one base away is much more abundant. This sequence joins TRBV11-2 and TRBJ2-2; D is undetermined. V was shortened by 7 bases and J by 7 bases, with 13 bases between the two germline ends. The CDR3 covers 13 residues. Germline CDR1 SGHAT, CDR2 FQNNGV. This chain's CDR3 is CASTAGSCGELFF. The CDR3, as DNA: TGTGCCAGCACCGCTGGTAGCTGCGGGGAGCTGTTTTTT.

Comments on this clonotype: Since no conserved phenylalanine or tryptophan closes the CDR3, a read error is the likely cause. The chain uses TRBV10-2 and TRBJ2-3; tentatively, D is TRBD2 (5 bases). The V end was cut by 3 bases, the J end by 4 bases, with 14 bases between. CDR1 is WSHSY and CDR2 is SAAADI in the germline V gene. The CDR3 length is 15 residues. The CDR3 spells CASSDARAGADTQYL. The CDR3 DNA sequence: TGCGCCAGCAGTGACGCAAGGGCCGGGGCAGATACGCAGTATCTT.

This chain connects TRBV20-1 to TRBJ1-5; 8 nucleotides line up with TRBD1. The CDR3 spans 16 residues. Germline V lookup: CDR1 DFQATT, CDR2 SNEGSKA (reference sequence). V dropped 0 bases and J dropped 5; count of bases not matched to a gene: 9. The CDR3: CSARDMDRVLDQPQHF. The CDR3 region has the DNA TGCAGTGCTAGAGATATGGACAGGGTTCTCGATCAGCCCCAGCATTTT.